This TCR beta chain was captured by sequencing in a study of cytomegalovirus exposure and HLA in healthy donors. Germline assignment: CDR1 MNHNS and CDR2 SASEGT. The trim removed 6 bases at V and 4 bases at J, leaving 5 bases unmatched. The CDR3 is 13 residues long. Study-level points and caveats: For most subjects, TCR beta sequences were reported to predict HLA-A and HLA-B alleles with accuracy.

A multiplex PCR was run with 60 Vbeta primers and 13 Jbeta primers. Clones were sequenced by immunoSEQ multiplex PCR, and TCRdb holds only the in-frame ones, with some missing. This sample has roughly 150,000 clones, with nearly 80% found just once. Comments on this clone: Its antigen is not identified.

The sequence was obtained from a woman between 40 and 50 years old in good health and CMV-seronegative. Sample: PBMCs. The J gene is TRBJ2-7, the V gene TRBV6-1, with 8 positions matching TRBD1. The CDR3 DNA reads TGTGCCAGCAGCTCACAGGGGGGTTACGAGCAGTACTTC. Residues: CASSSQGGYEQYF.